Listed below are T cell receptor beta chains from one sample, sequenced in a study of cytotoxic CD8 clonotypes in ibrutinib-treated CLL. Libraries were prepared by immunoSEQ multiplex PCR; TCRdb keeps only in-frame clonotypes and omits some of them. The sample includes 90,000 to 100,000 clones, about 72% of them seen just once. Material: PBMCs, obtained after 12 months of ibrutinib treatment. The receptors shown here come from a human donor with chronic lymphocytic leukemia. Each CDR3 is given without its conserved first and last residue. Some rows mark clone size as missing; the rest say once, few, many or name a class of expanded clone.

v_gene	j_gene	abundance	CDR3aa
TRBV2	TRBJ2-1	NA	ASNVGGRSYNEQF
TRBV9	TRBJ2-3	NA	ASSVAVGGTDTQY
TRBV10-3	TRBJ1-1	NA	AISGLGGETEAF
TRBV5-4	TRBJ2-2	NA	ASSSDGNTGELF
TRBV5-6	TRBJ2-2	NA	ASSSLSRTGELF
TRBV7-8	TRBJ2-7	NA	ASSSRGSTYEQY
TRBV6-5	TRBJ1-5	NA	ASSRGTGNQPQH
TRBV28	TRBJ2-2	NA	ASSSPGTGYTGELF
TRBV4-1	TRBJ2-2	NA	ASGPGQAGAGELF
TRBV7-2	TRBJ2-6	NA	ASSFDSGANVLT
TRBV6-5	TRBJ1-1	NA	ASSYSQQAF
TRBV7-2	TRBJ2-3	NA	ASSLAPGQVGTDTQY
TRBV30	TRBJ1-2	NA	AWSNSTGGYT
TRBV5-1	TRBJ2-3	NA	ASSLEGGTADTQY
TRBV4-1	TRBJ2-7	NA	ASSQDFLGPEY
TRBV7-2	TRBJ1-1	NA	ASSIGTGNTEAF
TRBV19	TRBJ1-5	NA	ASRAVRDRSNQPQH
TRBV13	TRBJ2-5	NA	ASRRTGQETQY
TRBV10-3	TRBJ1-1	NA	AIMKDGLNTEAF
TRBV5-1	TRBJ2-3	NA	ASSFRQDTQY
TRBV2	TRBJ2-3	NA	ATSRLAGGSDTQY
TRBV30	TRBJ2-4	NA	AWRGPLTGLAKNIQY
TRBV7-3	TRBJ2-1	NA	ASSLMARGGANEQF
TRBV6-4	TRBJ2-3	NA	ASSDSQTGTQY
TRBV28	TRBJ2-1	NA	ASSLLPEGGGEQF
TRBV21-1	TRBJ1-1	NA	ASSADEIPSLNTEAF
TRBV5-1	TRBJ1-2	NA	ASSLEGTGPNYGYT
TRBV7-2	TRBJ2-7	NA	ASSLDPGQESPQY
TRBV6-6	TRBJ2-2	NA	ASSSPGLVAGELF
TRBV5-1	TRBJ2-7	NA	ASSLALDGRAYEQY
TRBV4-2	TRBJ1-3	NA	ASSLLDRASTRNTIY
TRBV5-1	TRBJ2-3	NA	ASSLTGTSGDTQY
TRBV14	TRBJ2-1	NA	ASSHDGLHNEQF
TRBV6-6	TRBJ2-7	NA	ASSSRDRAYEQY
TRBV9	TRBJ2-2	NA	ASSVRAGLAGNTGELF
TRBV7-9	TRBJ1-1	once	ASSLVSRANTEAF